The rows below give T cell receptor beta chains drawn from one sample of a study of blood T cell repertoires in COVID-19. Some clones are missing from TCRdb's copy, which holds only in-frame ones; the method was immunoSEQ multiplex PCR. The sample contains 200,000 to 250,000 clones, about nine tenths of which appear only once. Sequences were obtained from peripheral blood. Receptors originate from a man aged 25 to 40 who had recovered from COVID-19. Each CDR3 is given without its conserved first and last residue. For some rows the clone size is stated as once, few or many, or as a class when expanded; others skip it.

. | TRBJ1-1 | TRBV19 | ASTNFQGAF
. | TRBJ2-3 | TRBV14 | ASSQEDPRPGDTQY
. | TRBJ2-7 | TRBV7-2 | ASSRTALSYEQY
. | TRBJ1-2 | TRBV6-5 | ASIRDRGPNYGYT
. | TRBJ1-1 | TRBV10-3 | AISESQGNTEAF
many | TRBJ2-7 | TRBV19 | ASSISPGLAEKQY
once | TRBJ2-2 | TRBV5-1 | ASSPSPDRDTGELF
. | TRBJ2-1 | TRBV3-1/TRBV3-2 | ASSQDSGGYNEQF
. | TRBJ2-7 | TRBV6-5 | ASRGQGIYYEQY
. | TRBJ2-1 | TRBV27 | ASSPRTGGNEQF
. | TRBJ2-3 | TRBV10-3 | ATSLAGERDTQY
few | TRBJ2-3 | TRBV10-1 | ASSDRSKISDTQY
. | TRBJ2-5 | TRBV19 | ASRQPGSPETQY
. | TRBJ1-6 | TRBV6-5 | ASTLTGNSPLH
. | TRBJ2-1 | TRBV4-1 | ASSHRLAGHNEQF
once | TRBJ1-2 | TRBV2 | ASKEEGDYGYT
. | TRBJ2-7 | TRBV14 | ASSPLGRGRTYEQY
. | TRBJ1-3 | TRBV5-1 | ASSLAPGGEGNTIY
once | TRBJ2-3 | TRBV14 | ASSQDRGYKADTQY
. | TRBJ2-1 | TRBV7-6 | ASSLSGGIHEQF
. | TRBJ1-2 | TRBV4-1 | ASSSGGVPGYT
many | TRBJ2-1 | TRBV6-4 | ASSLLAGDHNEQF
. | TRBJ1-2 | TRBV7-9 | ASSIQGTGTGGYT
. | TRBJ1-2 | TRBV6-2/TRBV6-3 | ASSYSAGGSGYT
. | TRBJ1-1 | TRBV5-1 | ASSLDRGTEAF